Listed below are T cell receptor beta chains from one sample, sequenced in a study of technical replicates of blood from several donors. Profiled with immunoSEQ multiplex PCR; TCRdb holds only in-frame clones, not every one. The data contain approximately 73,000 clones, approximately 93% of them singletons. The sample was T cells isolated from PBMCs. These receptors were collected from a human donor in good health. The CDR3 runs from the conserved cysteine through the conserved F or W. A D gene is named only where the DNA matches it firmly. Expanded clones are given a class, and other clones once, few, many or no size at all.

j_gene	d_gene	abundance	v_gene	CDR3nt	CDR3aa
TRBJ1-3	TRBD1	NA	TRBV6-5	TGTGCCAGCAGACCCGGGACAGGGGGCGGAAACACCATATATTTT	CASRPGTGGGNTIYF
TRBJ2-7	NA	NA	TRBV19	TGTGCCAGTAGTTTCAGGGACGAGCAGTACTTC	CASSFRDEQYF
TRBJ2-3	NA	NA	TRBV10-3	TGTGCCATCAGTGCGCCTCAGGGGCGGGAGAACACAGATACGCAGTATTTT	CAISAPQGRENTDTQYF
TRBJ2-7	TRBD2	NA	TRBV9	TGTGCCAGCAGCTTGGGAGGGGCCGACACCTACGAGCAGTACTTC	CASSLGGADTYEQYF
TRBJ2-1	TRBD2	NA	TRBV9	TGTGCCAGCAGCGTAGGGGGGACTAGTTCCTACAATGAGCAGTTCTTC	CASSVGGTSSYNEQFF
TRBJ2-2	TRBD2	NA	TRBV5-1	TGCGCCAGCAGCGTAGCGGGACTAGGTCGGGAGGAGCTGTTTTTT	CASSVAGLGREELFF
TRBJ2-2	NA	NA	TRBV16	TGTGCCAGCCCTGCTAGGCCCGCGAACACCGGGGAGCTGTTTTTT	CASPARPANTGELFF
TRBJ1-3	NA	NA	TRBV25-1	TGTGCCAGCAGTGAATCTAACCCTGGAAACACCATATATTTT	CASSESNPGNTIYF
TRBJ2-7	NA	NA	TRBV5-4	TGTGCCAGCAGCTTCGACGGGAGAGCCTACGAGCAGTACTTC	CASSFDGRAYEQYF
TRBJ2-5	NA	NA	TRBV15	TGTGCCACCAGCACCGGGATTGAGACCCAGTACTTC	CATSTGIETQYF
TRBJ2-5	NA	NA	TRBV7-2	TGTGCCAGCAGCTTAGACAGCCAAGAGACCCAGTACTTC	CASSLDSQETQYF
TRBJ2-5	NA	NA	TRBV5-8	TGTGCCAGCAGCTTGGGGGGGCAGGGCAAGGAGACCCAGTACTTC	CASSLGGQGKETQYF
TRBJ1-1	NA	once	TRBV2	TGTGCCAGCAGATTAGACAGACTTGAAGCTTTCTTT	CASRLDRLEAFF
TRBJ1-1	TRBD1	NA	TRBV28	TGTGCCAGCAAATTCGAGACAGGGGTCACTGAAGCTTTCTTT	CASKFETGVTEAFF
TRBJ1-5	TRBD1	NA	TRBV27	TGTGCCAGCAGTTTGTCCGGGACAGGTAATCAGCCCCAGCATTTT	CASSLSGTGNQPQHF
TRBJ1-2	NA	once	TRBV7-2	TGTGCCAGCAGCTTAACTGTCCAGGGCCATGGCTACACCTTC	CASSLTVQGHGYTF
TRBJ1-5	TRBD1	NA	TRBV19	TGTGCCAGTAGTATAGAAGGGATATTACAGGACCGACAGGGTGGCAATCAGCCCCAGCATTTT	CASSIEGILQDRQGGNQPQHF
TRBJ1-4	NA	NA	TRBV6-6	TGTGCCAGCACGGGGGGGGCTGATGAAAAACTGTTTTTT	CASTGGADEKLFF
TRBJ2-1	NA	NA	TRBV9	TGTGCCAGCAGCACTGAAACTAGCTATACAGACAATGAGCAGTTCTTC	CASSTETSYTDNEQFF
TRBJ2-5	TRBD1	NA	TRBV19	TGTGCCAGTAGTACCCTGGACAGGGTAAGGGAGACCCAGTACTTC	CASSTLDRVRETQYF
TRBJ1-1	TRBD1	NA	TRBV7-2	TGTGCCAGCAGCCCCACAGGGGTCACTGAAGCTTTCTTT	CASSPTGVTEAFF